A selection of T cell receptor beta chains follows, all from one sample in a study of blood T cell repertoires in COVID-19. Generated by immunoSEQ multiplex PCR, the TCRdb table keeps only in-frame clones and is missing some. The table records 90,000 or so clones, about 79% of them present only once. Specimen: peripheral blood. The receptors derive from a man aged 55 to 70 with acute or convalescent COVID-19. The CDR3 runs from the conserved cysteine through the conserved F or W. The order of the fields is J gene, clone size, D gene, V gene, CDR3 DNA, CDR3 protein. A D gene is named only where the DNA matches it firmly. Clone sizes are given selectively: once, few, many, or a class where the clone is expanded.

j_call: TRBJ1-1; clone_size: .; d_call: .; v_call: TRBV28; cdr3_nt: TGTGCCGCCAATACCCCTTCAGGACAGACCACTTTCTTT; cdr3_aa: CAANTPSGQTTFF
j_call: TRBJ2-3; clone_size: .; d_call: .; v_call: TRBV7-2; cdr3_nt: TGTGCCAGCAGCTTAGCGGGGGGTCGCACAGATACGCAGTATTTT; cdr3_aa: CASSLAGGRTDTQYF
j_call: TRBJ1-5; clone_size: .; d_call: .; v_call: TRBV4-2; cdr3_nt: TGTGCCAGCAGCCGAGGCGGCGGTCGTCAGCCCCAGCATTTT; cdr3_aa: CASSRGGGRQPQHF
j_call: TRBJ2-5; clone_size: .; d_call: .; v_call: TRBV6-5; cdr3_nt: TGTGCCAGCAGCATCCAGGGCCTAAACCAAGAGACCCAGTACTTC; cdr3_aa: CASSIQGLNQETQYF
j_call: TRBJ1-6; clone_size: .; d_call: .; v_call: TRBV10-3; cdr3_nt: TGTGCCGGGCGTGGTTCACCCCTCCACTTT; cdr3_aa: CAGRGSPLHF
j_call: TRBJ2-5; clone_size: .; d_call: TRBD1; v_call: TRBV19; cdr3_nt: TGTGCCAGTAGTAGGACAGGGGGCAACCCTCAAGAGACCCAGTACTTC; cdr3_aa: CASSRTGGNPQETQYF
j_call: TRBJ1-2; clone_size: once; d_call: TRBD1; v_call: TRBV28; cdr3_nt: TGTGCCAGCGGCCCGTGGGGACAGGGTAAAAACTATGGCTACACCTTC; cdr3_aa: CASGPWGQGKNYGYTF
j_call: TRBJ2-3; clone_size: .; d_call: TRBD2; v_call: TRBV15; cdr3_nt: TGTGCCACCAGCAGAGTAGGACTAGCGGGGGGTACTAGCACAGATACGCAGTATTTT; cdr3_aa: CATSRVGLAGGTSTDTQYF
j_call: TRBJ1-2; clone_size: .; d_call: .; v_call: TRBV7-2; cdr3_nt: TGTGCCAGCAGCCTTTCCCCAGGCGCGAACTATGGCTACACCTTC; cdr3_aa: CASSLSPGANYGYTF
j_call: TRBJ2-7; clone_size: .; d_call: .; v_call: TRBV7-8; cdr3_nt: TGTGCCAGCAGCTTAGCGAGAACAGGGATCAGGAGCGAGCAGTACTTC; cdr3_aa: CASSLARTGIRSEQYF
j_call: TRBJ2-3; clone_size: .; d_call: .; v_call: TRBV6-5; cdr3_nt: TGTGCCAGCGGGGGGAGACTTAGCACAGATACGCAGTATTTT; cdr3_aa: CASGGRLSTDTQYF
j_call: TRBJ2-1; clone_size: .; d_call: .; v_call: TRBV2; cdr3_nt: TGTGCCAGCAGGGACAGTTGGTACAATGAGCAGTTCTTC; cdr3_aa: CASRDSWYNEQFF
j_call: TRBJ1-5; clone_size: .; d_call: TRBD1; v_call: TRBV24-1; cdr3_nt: TGTGCCACCGGGACAGGCGAACGCCAGCCCCAGCATTTT; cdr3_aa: CATGTGERQPQHF
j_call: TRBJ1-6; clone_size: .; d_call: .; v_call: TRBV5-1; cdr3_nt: TGCGCCAGCGGGGAAGGGAGTTTGGATGGTTCACCCCTCCACTTT; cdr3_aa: CASGEGSLDGSPLHF
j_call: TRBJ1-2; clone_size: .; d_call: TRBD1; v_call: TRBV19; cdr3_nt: TGTGCCAGTGCAGGACAGGCCCTCTATGGCTACACCTTC; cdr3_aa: CASAGQALYGYTF
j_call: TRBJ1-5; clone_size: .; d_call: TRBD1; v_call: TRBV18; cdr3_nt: TGTGCCAGCTCACTAAGACAGGGGCCACTTCAGCCCCAGCATTTT; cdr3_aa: CASSLRQGPLQPQHF
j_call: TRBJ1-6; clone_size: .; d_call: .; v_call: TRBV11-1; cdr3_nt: TGTGCCAGCAGCTTTAACAGCAACCATAATTCACTCCTCCACTTT; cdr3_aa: CASSFNSNHNSLLHF
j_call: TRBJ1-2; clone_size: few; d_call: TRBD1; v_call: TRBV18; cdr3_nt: TGTGCCAGCTCACCACCGAGGGGACAGGGGCCAAATGGCTACACCTTC; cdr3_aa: CASSPPRGQGPNGYTF
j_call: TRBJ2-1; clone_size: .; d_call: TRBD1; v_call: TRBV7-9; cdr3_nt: TGTGCCAGCAGCTTGGGGGACAGGGCGGGCAATGAGCAGTTCTTC; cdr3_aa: CASSLGDRAGNEQFF
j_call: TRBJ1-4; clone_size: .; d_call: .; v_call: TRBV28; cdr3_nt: TGTGCCAGCAGCCCGACAGCAGAACTGTTTTTT; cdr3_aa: CASSPTAELFF
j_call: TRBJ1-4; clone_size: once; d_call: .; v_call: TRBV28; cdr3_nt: TGTGCCAGCAGTTTACCTCGGGCCACAGGTCTTGAAAAACTGTTTTTT; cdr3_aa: CASSLPRATGLEKLFF
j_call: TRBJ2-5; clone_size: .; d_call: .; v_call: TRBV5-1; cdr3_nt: TGCGCCAGCAGCTTAACGGGGGAAGAGACCCAGTACTTC; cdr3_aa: CASSLTGEETQYF
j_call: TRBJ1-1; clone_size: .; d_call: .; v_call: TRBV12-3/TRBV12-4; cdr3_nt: TGTGCCAGCACCCCTCGGGTGGGTTTGGTAGCTTTCTTT; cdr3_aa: CASTPRVGLVAFF
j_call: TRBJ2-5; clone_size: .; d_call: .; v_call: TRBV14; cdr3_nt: TGTGCCAGCAGCCAATTATCCGGGGAGTCTAAGTACTTC; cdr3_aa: CASSQLSGESKYF
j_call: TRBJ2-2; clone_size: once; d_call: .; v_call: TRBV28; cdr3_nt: TGTGCCAGCAGCCGCGGGGGCGCAAACACCGGGGAGCTGTTTTTT; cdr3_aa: CASSRGGANTGELFF
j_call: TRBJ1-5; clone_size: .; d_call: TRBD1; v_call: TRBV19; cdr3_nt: TGTGCCAGTAGTACCGGGACAGGGATCAGCAATCAGCCCCAGCATTTT; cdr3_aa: CASSTGTGISNQPQHF
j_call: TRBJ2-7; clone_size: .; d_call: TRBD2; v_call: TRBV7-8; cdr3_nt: TGTGCCAGCAGCCTGACTAGCGGGGGGATCTCCTACGAGCAGTACTTC; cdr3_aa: CASSLTSGGISYEQYF
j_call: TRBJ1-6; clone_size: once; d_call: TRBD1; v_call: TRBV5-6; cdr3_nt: TGTGCCAGCAGCTCCCGGGACAGGGCCTCACCCCTCCACTTT; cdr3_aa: CASSSRDRASPLHF
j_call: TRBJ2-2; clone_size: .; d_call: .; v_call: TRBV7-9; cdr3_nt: TGTGCCAGCAGCTTACAGGGGAACACCGGGGAGCTGTTTTTT; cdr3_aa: CASSLQGNTGELFF
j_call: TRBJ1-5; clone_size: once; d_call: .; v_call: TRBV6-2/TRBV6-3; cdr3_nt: TGTGCCAGCAGTTGGGCGGGCGGGGGACGCAATCAGCCCCAGCATTTT; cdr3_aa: CASSWAGGGRNQPQHF
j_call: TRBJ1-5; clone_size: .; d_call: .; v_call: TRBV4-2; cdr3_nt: TGTGCCAGCATCTCTCAGCCCCAGCATTTT; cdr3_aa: CASISQPQHF
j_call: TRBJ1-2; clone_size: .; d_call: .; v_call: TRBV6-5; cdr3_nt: TGTGCCAGCAGTCCAGTCTATGGCTACACCTTC; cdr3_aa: CASSPVYGYTF
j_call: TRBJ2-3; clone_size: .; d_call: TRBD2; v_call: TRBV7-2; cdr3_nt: TGTGCCAGCAGATTAGGACTAGCGGGGTCCACAGATACGCAGTATTTT; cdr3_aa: CASRLGLAGSTDTQYF
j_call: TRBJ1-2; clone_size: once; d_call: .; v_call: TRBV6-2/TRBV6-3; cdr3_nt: TGTGCCAGCAGTTCAGAAATCTATGGCTACACCTTC; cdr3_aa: CASSSEIYGYTF
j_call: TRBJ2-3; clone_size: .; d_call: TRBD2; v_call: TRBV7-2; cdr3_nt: TGTGCCAGCAGCCGGGGACTAGCGGGGGGGCCTCGCACAGATACGCAGTATTTT; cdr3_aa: CASSRGLAGGPRTDTQYF
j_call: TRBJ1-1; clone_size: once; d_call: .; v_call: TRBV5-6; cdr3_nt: TGTGCCAGCAGCTACACTCTTGCGGGGGTAGGTGAAGCTTTCTTT; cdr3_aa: CASSYTLAGVGEAFF
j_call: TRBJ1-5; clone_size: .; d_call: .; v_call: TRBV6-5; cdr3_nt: TGTGCCAGCAGCAAAGACCAGGCCAGCAATCAGCCCCAGCATTTT; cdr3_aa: CASSKDQASNQPQHF
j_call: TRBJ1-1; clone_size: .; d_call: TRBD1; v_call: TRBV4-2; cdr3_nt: TGTGCCAGCAGCCAATCCGACAGGGCAAACACTGAAGCTTTCTTT; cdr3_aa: CASSQSDRANTEAFF
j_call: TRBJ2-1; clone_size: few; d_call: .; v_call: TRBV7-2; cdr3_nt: TGTGCCAGCAGCTTCGGTGACCCCCGGGGGAATGAGCAGTTCTTC; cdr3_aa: CASSFGDPRGNEQFF
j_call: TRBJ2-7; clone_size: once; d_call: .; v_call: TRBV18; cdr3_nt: TGTGCCAGCTCCTCGGGGGGACACTTTGAGCAGTACTTC; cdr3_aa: CASSSGGHFEQYF
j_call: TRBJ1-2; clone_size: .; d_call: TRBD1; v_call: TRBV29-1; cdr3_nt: TGCAGCGTCGCCACAGGGGGCTATGGCTACACCTTC; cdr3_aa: CSVATGGYGYTF
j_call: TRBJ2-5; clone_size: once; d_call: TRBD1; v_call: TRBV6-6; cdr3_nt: TGTGCCAGCACCCTCCCTGGGGCAGGGGGAGAGACCCAGTACTTC; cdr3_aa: CASTLPGAGGETQYF
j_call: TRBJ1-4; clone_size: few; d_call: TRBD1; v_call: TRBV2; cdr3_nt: TGTGCCAGCAGATACAGGGGTATGAATGAAAAACTGTTTTTT; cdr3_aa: CASRYRGMNEKLFF
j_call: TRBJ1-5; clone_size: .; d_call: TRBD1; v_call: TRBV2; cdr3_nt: TGTGCCAGCAGTCGACAGGGTAGCAATCAGCCCCAGCATTTT; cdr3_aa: CASSRQGSNQPQHF
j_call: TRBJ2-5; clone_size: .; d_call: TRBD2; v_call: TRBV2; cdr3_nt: TGTGCCAGCAGTGTAAAAGGAGCGGGGGGTACCCAGTACTTC; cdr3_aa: CASSVKGAGGTQYF
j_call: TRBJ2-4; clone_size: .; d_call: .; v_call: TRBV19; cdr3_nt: TGTGCCTCAAAGGCGGCGGGATTTCAGTTAAAGGCCAAAAACATTCAGTACTTC; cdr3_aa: CASKAAGFQLKAKNIQYF
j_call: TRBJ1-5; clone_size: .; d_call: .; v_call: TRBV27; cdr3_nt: TGTGCCAGCAGTAAAGAGAGTATAGGACACAGCAATCAGCCCCAGCATTTT; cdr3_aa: CASSKESIGHSNQPQHF
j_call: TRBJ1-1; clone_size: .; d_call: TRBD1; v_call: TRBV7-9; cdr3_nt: TGTGCCAGCAGCGTCAAAACAGGGGGCGCGACTGAAGCTTTCTTT; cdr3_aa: CASSVKTGGATEAFF
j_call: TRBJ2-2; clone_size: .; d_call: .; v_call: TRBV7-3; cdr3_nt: TGTGCCAGCAGGCCTAGAACCGGGGAGCTGTTTTTT; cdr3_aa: CASRPRTGELFF
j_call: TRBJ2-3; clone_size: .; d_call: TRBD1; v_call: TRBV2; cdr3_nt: TGTGCCAGCACCTTCCCGGGACAGGGCACAGATACGCAGTATTTT; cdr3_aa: CASTFPGQGTDTQYF
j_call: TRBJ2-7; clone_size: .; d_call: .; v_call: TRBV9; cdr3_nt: TGTGCCAGCAGCGTAGAAGGGGGGGCCTACGAGCAGTACTTC; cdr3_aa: CASSVEGGAYEQYF
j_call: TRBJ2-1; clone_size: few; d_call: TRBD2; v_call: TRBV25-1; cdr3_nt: TGTGCCAGCAGTCCGGGGGGGGGCTCTTACAATGAGCAGTTCTTC; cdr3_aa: CASSPGGGSYNEQFF
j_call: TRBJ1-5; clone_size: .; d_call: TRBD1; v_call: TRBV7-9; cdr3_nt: TGTGCCAGCAGCCTTGACAGGGGTAGTTTTGGTAGTCCCCAGCATTTT; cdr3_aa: CASSLDRGSFGSPQHF
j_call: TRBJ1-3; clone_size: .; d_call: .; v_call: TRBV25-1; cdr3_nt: TGTGCCAGCAGTGAAAGTCGGGGGACTGGAAACACCATATATTTT; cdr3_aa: CASSESRGTGNTIYF